What follows is one TCR beta chain and its context. Its specificity is not known. This entry is derived from a study of CD8+ T cells in alopecia areata. Study results and limitations: Many expanded lesional clones persisted in scalp and blood during tofacitinib.

V was clipped by 5 bases and J by 8 bases, with 18 bases between them. The CDR3 spans 14 residues. Germline V gives CDR1 MGHDK, CDR2 SYGVNS. Noted treatment: oral pan-JAK inhibitor, 5-10 mg twice daily. Reverse transcription of extracted RNA yielded cDNA, which provided the sequencing template. Using immunoSEQ multiplex PCR, the repertoire was profiled, and TCRdb retains in-frame clones only, with some absent. The sample carries about 94,000 clones, about 71% recorded once. The origin of this receptor is a human donor with alopecia areata. The chain uses TRBV25-1 and TRBJ1-2; D ambiguous. This sample comprised CD8+ T cells sorted from blood, obtained at approximately week 42, from a patient treated with tofacitinib. CDR3 amino acids: CASSSSPGSFGYTF. The CDR3 bases are TGTGCCAGCAGTTCCTCACCTGGTTCTTTCGGCTACACCTTC.